This T cell receptor beta chain was retrieved from a study of cytomegalovirus exposure and HLA in healthy donors. Study-wide results and limits: The classifier, whose performance was assessed in both the original and validation cohorts, reportedly diagnosed cytomegalovirus status with high specificity and sensitivity.

Per germline, CDR1 SSHAT and CDR2 FNYEAQ (reference sequence). CDR3 length: 16 residues. V dropped 5 bases and J dropped 2; count of bases not matched to a gene: 7. Repertoires were generated with immunoSEQ multiplex PCR, while TCRdb's copy carries only in-frame clones and drops some. The table shows about 92,000 clones, with over 85% occurring only once. Concerning this clone: Its matching antigen is unknown.

This chain connects TRBV7-7 to TRBJ2-2; the match to TRBD2 covers 8 bases. The specimen was PBMCs. This receptor was obtained from a woman aged 30 to 39 in good health and CMV-seropositive. CDR3 DNA sequence: TGTGCCAGCAGCCGGGGGGGGAGGACTAACACCGGGGAGCTGTTTTTT. Amino acid sequence: CASSRGGRTNTGELFF.